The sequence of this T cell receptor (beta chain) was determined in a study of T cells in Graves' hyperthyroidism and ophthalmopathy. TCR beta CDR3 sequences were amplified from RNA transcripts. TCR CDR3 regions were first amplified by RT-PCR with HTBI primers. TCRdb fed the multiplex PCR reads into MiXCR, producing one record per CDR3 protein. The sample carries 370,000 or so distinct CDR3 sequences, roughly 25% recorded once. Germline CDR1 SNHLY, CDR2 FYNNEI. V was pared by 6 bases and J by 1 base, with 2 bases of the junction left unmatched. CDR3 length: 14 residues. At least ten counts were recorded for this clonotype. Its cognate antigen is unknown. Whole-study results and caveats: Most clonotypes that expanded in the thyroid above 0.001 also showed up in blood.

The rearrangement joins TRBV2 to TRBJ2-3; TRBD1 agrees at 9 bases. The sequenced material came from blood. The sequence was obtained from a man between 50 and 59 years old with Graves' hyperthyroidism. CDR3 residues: CASSRDRGTDTQYF. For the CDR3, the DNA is TGTGCCAGCAGCAGGGACAGGGGCACAGATACGCAGTATTTT.